This TCR beta chain was identified in a study of CD8 T cells in ankylosing spondylitis (dated by TCRdb to the late 2010s). Regarding the complete study: T cell receptor beta repertoires were profiled in healthy donors and ankylosing spondylitis patients so that disease-linked TCR variants could be found. The full study cohort comprised approximately 23 ankylosing spondylitis patients and 85 to 120 healthy donors. Peripheral blood was sampled, and synovial fluid was also collected from ankylosing spondylitis patients.

Overall results and qualifications from the work: In peripheral blood, the disease-linked clones were found at relatively low frequencies and had a CD8+ phenotype. The disease-linked clones were reported as significantly enriched in matched synovial fluid samples from ankylosing spondylitis patients. Blood from ankylosing spondylitis patients appeared to be characterized by a TCR beta motif composed of roughly 8 highly homologous amino acid variants. Some TCR beta motif variants had previously been reported in synovial fluid and blood of reactive arthritis patients, which suggested common disease-initiation mechanisms.

For this chain, trimming is 4 bases at the V end and 2 bases at the J end, and the number of junction bases without a gene match is 3. CDR1 and CDR2 are read off the germline V gene (reference sequence) as DFQATT and SNEGSKA. The CDR3 starts with the cysteine, ends with the phenylalanine, and has 14 residues. CDR3 DNA is the only sequence kept; it has 42 bases, read in frame from the first base. TCRdb records Illumina HiSeq 2500 as the sequencer. TCR beta libraries were prepared by quantitative 5'-RACE with molecular barcodes. In the original analysis: A new computational method based on a probabilistic model of VDJ rearrangement was used to identify disease-linked TCR variants. TCRdb trimmed the raw reads at Q25, called clones with MiXCR and kept productive beta chains. For every CDR3 protein sequence, its rows merge into one entry that carries the most common genes and DNA. What appears here as the V and J calls and clone size reflects TCRdb's work, not the paper's. Recorded for this sample are approximately 400,000 distinct CDR3 sequences; roughly 27% of them occurred a single time. The ten largest clones represent 0.89% of the sample.

Details on this clonotype: Its antigen is unknown. No base quality information exists; no much larger clone differs at one position.

The sequencing sample was made of blood, either unsorted or a sorted T cell fraction (not recorded which). The receptor's source is a male donor with ankylosing spondylitis. This chain is built from TRBV20-1 and TRBJ2-3, and TRBD2 aligns with 10 junction nucleotides. The nucleotides read TGCAGTGCTATGACTAGCGGGTACACAGATACGCAGTATTTT. The encoded protein is CSAMTSGYTDTQYF.